The clone carrying this T cell receptor (beta chain) was detected many times. What it binds is not known. This specimen belongs to a study of molecular identifiers for immune sequencing clone quantification. General study findings and limits: Barcode sharing among identical TCR molecules could make large clones appear smaller.

The germline V gene encodes CDR1 MNHEY and CDR2 SVGEGT. The CDR3 loop spans 18 amino acids. Trimming took 0 bases from V and 4 from J, leaving 20 bases between them. TCRdb used MiXCR to reprocess the PCR reads, holding one entry per CDR3 protein. The repertoire includes some 650,000 distinct CDR3 sequences, about 20% of them detected once, and about 0.9% sits in the top ten. RNA fractions of 10%, 30% or 50% and roughly 17,000 to 1,100,000 sorted cells were the source of naive CD8 libraries. The receptor's source is a human donor in good health. Some libraries in this study had Jurkat cell RNA spiked in. The chain employs TRBV6-2 or TRBV6-3 and TRBJ2-3; D is possibly TRBD1 or TRBD2 (5 bases each). The sequencing sample was made of naive CD8+ T cells from blood, with Jurkat cell RNA spiked in. Subset noted: FACS-sorted CD8+CD4-CCR7+CD45RA+ naive T cells. Here the CDR3 DNA reads TGTGCCAGCAGTTACTCTACTGGATGGGACCTACCCCCAGATACGCAGTATTTT. Its protein product is CASSYSTGWDLPPDTQYF.